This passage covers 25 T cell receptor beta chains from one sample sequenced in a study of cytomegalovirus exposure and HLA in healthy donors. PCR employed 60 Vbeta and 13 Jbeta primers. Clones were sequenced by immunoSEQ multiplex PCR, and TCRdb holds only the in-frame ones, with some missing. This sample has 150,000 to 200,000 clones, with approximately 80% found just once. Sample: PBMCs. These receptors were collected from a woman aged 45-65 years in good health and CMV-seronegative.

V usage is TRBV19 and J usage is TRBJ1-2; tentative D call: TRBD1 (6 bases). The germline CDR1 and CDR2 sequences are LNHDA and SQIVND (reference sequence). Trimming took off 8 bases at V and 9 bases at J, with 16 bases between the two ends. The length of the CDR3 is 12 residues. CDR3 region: CASGDIWSRYTF. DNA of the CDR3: TGTGCCAGTGGGGACATTTGGTCCCGCTACACCTTC.

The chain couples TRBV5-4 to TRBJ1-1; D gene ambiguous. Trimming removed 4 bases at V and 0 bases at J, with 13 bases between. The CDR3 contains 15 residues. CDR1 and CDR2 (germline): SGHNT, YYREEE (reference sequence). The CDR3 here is CASSPRTVMNTEAFF. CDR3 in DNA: TGTGCCAGCAGCCCCAGGACTGTCATGAACACTGAAGCTTTCTTT.

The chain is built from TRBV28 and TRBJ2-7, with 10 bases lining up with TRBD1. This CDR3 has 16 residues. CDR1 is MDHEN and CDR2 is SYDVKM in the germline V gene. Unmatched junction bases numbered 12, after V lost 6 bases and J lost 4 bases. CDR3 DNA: TGTGCCAGCAGCCCTCACGACAGGGGGCTTTTTTACGAGCAGTACTTC. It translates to CASSPHDRGLFYEQYF.

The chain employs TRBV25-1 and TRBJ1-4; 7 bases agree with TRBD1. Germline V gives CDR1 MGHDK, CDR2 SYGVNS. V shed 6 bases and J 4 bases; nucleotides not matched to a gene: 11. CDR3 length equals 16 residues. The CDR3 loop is CASSPSGQGGNEKLFF. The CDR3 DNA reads TGTGCCAGCAGCCCCTCGGGCCAGGGGGGTAATGAAAAACTGTTTTTT.

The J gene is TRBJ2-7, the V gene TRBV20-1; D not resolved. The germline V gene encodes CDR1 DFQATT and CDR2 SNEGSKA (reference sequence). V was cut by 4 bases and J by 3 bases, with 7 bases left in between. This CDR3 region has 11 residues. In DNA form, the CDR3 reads TGCAGTGCTAATAGAAACTACGAGCAGTACTTC. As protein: CSANRNYEQYF.

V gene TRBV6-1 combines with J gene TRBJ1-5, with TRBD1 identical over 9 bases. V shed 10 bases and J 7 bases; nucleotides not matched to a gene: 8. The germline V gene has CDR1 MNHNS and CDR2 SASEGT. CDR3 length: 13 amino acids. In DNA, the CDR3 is TGTGCCATCCAACAGGGGGCGATGCAGCCCCAGCATTTT. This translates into CAIQQGAMQPQHF.

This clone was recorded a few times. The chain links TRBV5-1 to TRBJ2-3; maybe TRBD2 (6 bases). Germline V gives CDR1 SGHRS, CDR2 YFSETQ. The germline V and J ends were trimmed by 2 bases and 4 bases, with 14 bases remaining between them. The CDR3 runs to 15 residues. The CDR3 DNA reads TGCGCCAGCAGCTTTCGACTAGTGGGGGCAGATACGCAGTATTTT. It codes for CASSFRLVGADTQYF.

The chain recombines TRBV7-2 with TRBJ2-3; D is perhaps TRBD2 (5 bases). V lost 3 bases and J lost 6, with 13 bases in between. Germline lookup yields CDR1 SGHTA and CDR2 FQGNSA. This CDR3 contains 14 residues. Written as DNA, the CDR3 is TGTGCCAGCAGCTTGTACGGAAGGGAGGATACGCAGTATTTT. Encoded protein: CASSLYGREDTQYF.

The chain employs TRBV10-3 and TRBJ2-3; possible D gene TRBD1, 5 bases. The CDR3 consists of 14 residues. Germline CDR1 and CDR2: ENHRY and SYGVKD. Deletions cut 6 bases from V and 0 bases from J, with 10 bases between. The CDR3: CAISRVYSTDTQYF. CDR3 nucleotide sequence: TGTGCCATCAGCAGGGTATATAGCACAGATACGCAGTATTTT.

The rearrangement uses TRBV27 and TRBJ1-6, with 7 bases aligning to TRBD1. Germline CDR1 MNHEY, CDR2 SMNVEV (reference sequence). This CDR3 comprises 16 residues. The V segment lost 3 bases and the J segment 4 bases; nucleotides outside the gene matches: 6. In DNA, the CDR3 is TGTGCCAGCAGTTTCGGTGGGACAGCGTATAATTCACCCCTCCACTTT. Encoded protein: CASSFGGTAYNSPLHF.

The CDR3 sequence: CASSLGTAPYGYTF. The CDR3, as DNA: TGCGCCAGCAGCTTGGGGACAGCTCCGTATGGCTACACCTTC. The chain joins TRBV5-1 to TRBJ1-2; possible D gene TRBD1, 6 bases. CDR1 and CDR2 (germline): SGHRS, YFSETQ. This CDR3 has 14 amino acids. The V end lost 0 bases, the J end lost 5 bases, and 11 bases lay between the germline ends.

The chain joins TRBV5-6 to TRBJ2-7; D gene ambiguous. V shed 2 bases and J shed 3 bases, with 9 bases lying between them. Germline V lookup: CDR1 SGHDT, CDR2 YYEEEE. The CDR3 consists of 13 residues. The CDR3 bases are TGTGCCAGCAGCTTCAACAGATACTACGAGCAGTACTTC. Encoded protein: CASSFNRYYEQYF.

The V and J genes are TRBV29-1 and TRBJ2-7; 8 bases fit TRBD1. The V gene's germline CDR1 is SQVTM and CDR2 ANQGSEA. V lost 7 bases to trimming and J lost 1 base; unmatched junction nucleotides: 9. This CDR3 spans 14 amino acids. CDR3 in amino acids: CSAVGTGPSYEQYF. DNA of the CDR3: TGCAGCGCCGTGGGGACAGGCCCTTCCTACGAGCAGTACTTC.

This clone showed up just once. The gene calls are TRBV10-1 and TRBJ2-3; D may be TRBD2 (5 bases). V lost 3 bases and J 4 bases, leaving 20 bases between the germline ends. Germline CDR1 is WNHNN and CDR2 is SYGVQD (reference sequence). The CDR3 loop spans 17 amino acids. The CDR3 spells CASSDPRPEGDPDTQYF. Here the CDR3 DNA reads TGCGCCAGCAGTGATCCCCGGCCTGAGGGAGACCCAGATACGCAGTATTTT.

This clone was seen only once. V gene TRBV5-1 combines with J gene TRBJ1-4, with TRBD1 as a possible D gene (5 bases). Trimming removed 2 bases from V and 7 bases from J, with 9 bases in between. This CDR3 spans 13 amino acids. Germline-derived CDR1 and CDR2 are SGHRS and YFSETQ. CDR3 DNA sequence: TGCGCCAGCAGCTTCGGACACCCTGAAAAACTGTTTTTT. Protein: CASSFGHPEKLFF.

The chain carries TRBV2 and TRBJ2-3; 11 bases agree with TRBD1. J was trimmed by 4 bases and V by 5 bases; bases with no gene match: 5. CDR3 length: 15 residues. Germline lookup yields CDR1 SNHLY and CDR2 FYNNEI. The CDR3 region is CASSRDRGSPDTQYF. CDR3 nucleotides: TGTGCCAGCAGTAGGGACAGGGGGTCCCCAGATACGCAGTATTTT.

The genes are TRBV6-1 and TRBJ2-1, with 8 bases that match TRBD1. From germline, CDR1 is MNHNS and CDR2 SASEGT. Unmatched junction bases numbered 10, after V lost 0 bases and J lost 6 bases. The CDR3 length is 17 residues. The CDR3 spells CASSEAAWGDRFNEQFF. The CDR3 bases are TGTGCCAGCAGTGAAGCCGCATGGGGGGACAGGTTCAATGAGCAGTTCTTC.

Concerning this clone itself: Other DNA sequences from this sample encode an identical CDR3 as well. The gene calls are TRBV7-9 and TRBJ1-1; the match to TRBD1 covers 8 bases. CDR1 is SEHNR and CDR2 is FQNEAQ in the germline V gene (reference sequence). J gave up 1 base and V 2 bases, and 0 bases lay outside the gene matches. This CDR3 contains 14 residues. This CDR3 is CASSLQGANTEAFF. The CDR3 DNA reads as TGTGCCAGCAGCTTACAGGGGGCGAACACTGAAGCTTTCTTT.

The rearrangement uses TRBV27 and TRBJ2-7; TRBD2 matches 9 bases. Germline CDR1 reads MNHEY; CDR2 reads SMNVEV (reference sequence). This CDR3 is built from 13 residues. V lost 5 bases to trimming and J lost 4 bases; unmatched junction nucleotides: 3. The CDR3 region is CASSAGGLYEQYF. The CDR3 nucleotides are TGTGCCAGCAGTGCGGGGGGGCTATACGAGCAGTACTTC.

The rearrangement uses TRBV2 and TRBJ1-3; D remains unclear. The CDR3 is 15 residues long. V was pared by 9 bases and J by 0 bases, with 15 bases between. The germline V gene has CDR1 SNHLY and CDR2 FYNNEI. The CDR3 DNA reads TGTGCCAGTCACCCCCTGGCATTCTCTGGAAACACCATATATTTT. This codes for CASHPLAFSGNTIYF.

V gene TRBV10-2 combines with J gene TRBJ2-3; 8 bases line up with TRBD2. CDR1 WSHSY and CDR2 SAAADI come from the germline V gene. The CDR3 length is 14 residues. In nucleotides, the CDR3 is TGCGTTACCGGCTCACGGGGGGGGACAGATACGCAGTATTTT. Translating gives CVTGSRGGTDTQYF.

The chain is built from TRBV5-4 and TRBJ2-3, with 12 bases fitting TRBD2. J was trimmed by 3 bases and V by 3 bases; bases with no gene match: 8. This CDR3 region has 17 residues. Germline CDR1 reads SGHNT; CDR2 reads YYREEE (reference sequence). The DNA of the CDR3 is TGTGCCAGCAGCTCGCTAGCGGGAGGGGTGGGGACAGATACGCAGTATTTT. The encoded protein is CASSSLAGGVGTDTQYF. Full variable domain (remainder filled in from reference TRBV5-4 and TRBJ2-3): ETGVTQSPTHLIKTRGQQVTLRCSSQSGHNTVSWYQQALGQGPQFIFQYYREEENGRGNFPPRFSGLQFPNYSSELNVNALELDDSALYLCASSSLAGGVGTDTQYFGPGTRLTVL.

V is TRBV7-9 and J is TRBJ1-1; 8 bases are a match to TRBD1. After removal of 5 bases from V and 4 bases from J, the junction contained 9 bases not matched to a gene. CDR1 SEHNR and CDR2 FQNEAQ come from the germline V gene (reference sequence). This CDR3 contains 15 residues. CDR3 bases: TGTGCCAGCAGCGGCAGCAGGGGGCTGAGCACTGAAGCTTTCTTT. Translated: CASSGSRGLSTEAFF.

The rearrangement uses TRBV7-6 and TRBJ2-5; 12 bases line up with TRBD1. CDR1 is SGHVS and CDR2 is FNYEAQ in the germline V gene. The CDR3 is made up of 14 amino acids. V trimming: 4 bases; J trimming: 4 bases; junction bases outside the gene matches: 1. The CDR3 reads CASSWDRGRETQYF. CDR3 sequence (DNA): TGTGCCAGCAGCTGGGACAGGGGGCGAGAGACCCAGTACTTC.

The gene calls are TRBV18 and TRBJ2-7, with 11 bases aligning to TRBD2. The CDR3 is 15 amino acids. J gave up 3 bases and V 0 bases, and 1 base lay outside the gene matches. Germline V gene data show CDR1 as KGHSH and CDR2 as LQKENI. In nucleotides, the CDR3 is TGTGCCAGCTCACCACCTAGCGGGAGGGACTACGAGCAGTACTTC. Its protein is CASSPPSGRDYEQYF.